This T cell receptor (beta chain) appears in the sequencing data of a study of T cells in Graves' hyperthyroidism and ophthalmopathy. Germline trimming cut 4 bases from V and 7 bases from J; bases unmatched to any gene: 13. The germline gives CDR1 DFQATT, CDR2 SNEGSKA (reference sequence). CDR3 length: 15 residues. Exclusion criteria comprised uncontrolled infection, other autoimmune disease, pregnancy or lactation. Diagnoses rested on clinical symptoms, serum thyroxine and TRAb, thyroid ultrasound and orbital computed tomography. Overall study findings and caveats: Ophthalmopathy was identified by the model a median approximately 6.4 months ahead of onset. Blood also carried most thyroid clonotypes expanded above 0.001.

Amplified TCR beta CDR3 regions derived from RNA transcripts. First-round RT-PCR targeting the TCR CDR3 was performed with the HTBI primer set. TCRdb reanalysed the multiplex PCR reads using MiXCR and keeps one entry per CDR3 protein. The repertoire holds about 570,000 distinct CDR3 sequences, with just over 45% as singletons. Regarding this clonotype: Its cognate antigen is unknown.

The chain links TRBV20-1 to TRBJ1-3; TRBD1 matches at 7 bases. The source of this sequence is an adult woman with Graves' disease, either hyperthyroidism or ophthalmopathy (not recorded which). Sequences were obtained from peripheral blood or thyroid tissue (not recorded which). The CDR3 DNA reads TGCAGTGCTACACAGACAGGGATCTTTCGTAACACCATATATTTT. Translation: CSATQTGIFRNTIYF.